Listed below are T cell receptor beta chains from one sample, sequenced in a study of CXCR3-negative and CXCR3-positive naive CD8 T cells. With the 5' RACE reads reprocessed, TCRdb shows one record per CDR3 protein and no DNA. The sample table sets out over 70,000 distinct CDR3 sequences. The sequencing sample was made of naive CXCR3- CD8+ T cells from blood. These receptors all come from a human donor in good health. Some clones in this sample may be carry-over from other donors' samples. Each CDR3 is given with its conserved first and last residue. The size field is filled for only some rows; it gives once, few, many or a size class.

J gene: TRBJ2-3; V gene: TRBV29-1; CDR3 length: 14; clone size: NA; CDR3 protein: CSGGDSLGTDTQYF
J gene: TRBJ2-7; V gene: TRBV7-9; CDR3 length: 12; clone size: NA; CDR3 protein: CASSLGSQEQYF
J gene: TRBJ1-2; V gene: TRBV5-5; CDR3 length: 18; clone size: NA; CDR3 protein: CASSFTDRAEVSNYGYTF
J gene: TRBJ2-5; V gene: TRBV11-3; CDR3 length: 13; clone size: NA; CDR3 protein: CASSSPYQETQYF
J gene: TRBJ2-4; V gene: TRBV10-1; CDR3 length: 16; clone size: NA; CDR3 protein: CASSDPSGDGKNIQYF
J gene: TRBJ2-2; V gene: TRBV6-2/TRBV6-3; CDR3 length: 16; clone size: NA; CDR3 protein: CASSPSTGLPTGELFF
J gene: TRBJ2-7; V gene: TRBV29-1; CDR3 length: 14; clone size: NA; CDR3 protein: CSVEHGTEQYEQYF
J gene: TRBJ2-5; V gene: TRBV28; CDR3 length: 14; clone size: NA; CDR3 protein: CASSLTKSGETQYF
J gene: TRBJ1-2; V gene: TRBV7-9; CDR3 length: 13; clone size: NA; CDR3 protein: CASSSPVNYGYTF
J gene: TRBJ1-2; V gene: TRBV12-3/TRBV12-4; CDR3 length: 12; clone size: NA; CDR3 protein: CASSSSGSGYTF
J gene: TRBJ1-3; V gene: TRBV29-1; CDR3 length: 13; clone size: NA; CDR3 protein: CSVEDRSGNTIYF
J gene: TRBJ2-5; V gene: TRBV7-9; CDR3 length: 13; clone size: NA; CDR3 protein: CANQGLSSETQYF
J gene: TRBJ2-3; V gene: TRBV6-1; CDR3 length: 18; clone size: NA; CDR3 protein: CASSEALAGGSSTDTQYF
J gene: TRBJ2-5; V gene: TRBV4-3; CDR3 length: 16; clone size: NA; CDR3 protein: CASSQDRGVPAETQYF
J gene: TRBJ2-2; V gene: TRBV14; CDR3 length: 17; clone size: NA; CDR3 protein: CASSHSRETVGTGELFF
J gene: TRBJ2-1; V gene: TRBV6-4; CDR3 length: 15; clone size: NA; CDR3 protein: CASSPEDSSVNEQFF
J gene: TRBJ2-5; V gene: TRBV28; CDR3 length: 13; clone size: NA; CDR3 protein: CASTGEPQETQYF
J gene: TRBJ2-1; V gene: TRBV5-1; CDR3 length: 15; clone size: NA; CDR3 protein: CASSLAGIGGNEQFF
J gene: TRBJ2-5; V gene: TRBV4-1; CDR3 length: 17; clone size: NA; CDR3 protein: CASSPLLAGGNQETQYF
J gene: TRBJ2-4; V gene: TRBV6-2/TRBV6-3; CDR3 length: 12; clone size: NA; CDR3 protein: CASSLWTNIQYF
J gene: TRBJ2-2; V gene: TRBV5-1; CDR3 length: 15; clone size: NA; CDR3 protein: CASSLTQENTGELFF
J gene: TRBJ2-1; V gene: TRBV18; CDR3 length: 15; clone size: NA; CDR3 protein: CASSPPSGTTNEQFF
J gene: TRBJ2-5; V gene: TRBV7-9; CDR3 length: 15; clone size: NA; CDR3 protein: CASSLENRLRETQYF
J gene: TRBJ1-4; V gene: TRBV7-2; CDR3 length: 14; clone size: NA; CDR3 protein: CASSLTTYLEKLFF
J gene: TRBJ2-7; V gene: TRBV9; CDR3 length: 13; clone size: NA; CDR3 protein: CASSEDRGYEQYF
J gene: TRBJ1-1; V gene: TRBV5-1; CDR3 length: 13; clone size: NA; CDR3 protein: CASSLEGSTEAFF
J gene: TRBJ1-5; V gene: TRBV20-1; CDR3 length: 15; clone size: NA; CDR3 protein: CSARVLGHEEQPQHF
J gene: TRBJ2-7; V gene: TRBV14; CDR3 length: 14; clone size: NA; CDR3 protein: CASSPFGGGYEQYF
J gene: TRBJ2-7; V gene: TRBV2; CDR3 length: 13; clone size: NA; CDR3 protein: CASSDPGNYEQYF
J gene: TRBJ2-1; V gene: TRBV6-5; CDR3 length: 15; clone size: NA; CDR3 protein: CASSYYSSGGGEQFF
J gene: TRBJ2-2; V gene: TRBV20-1; CDR3 length: 16; clone size: medium-sized; CDR3 protein: CSARDLAGGETGELFF
J gene: TRBJ1-1; V gene: TRBV11-3; CDR3 length: 15; clone size: NA; CDR3 protein: CASSLRGQGVTEAFF
J gene: TRBJ2-1; V gene: TRBV29-1; CDR3 length: 17; clone size: NA; CDR3 protein: CSELTRSVIPPYNEQFF
J gene: TRBJ2-1; V gene: TRBV12-3/TRBV12-4; CDR3 length: 16; clone size: NA; CDR3 protein: CASSPFDSLSYNEQFF
J gene: TRBJ2-5; V gene: TRBV30; CDR3 length: 14; clone size: NA; CDR3 protein: CAWTGLTWKETQYF
J gene: TRBJ2-7; V gene: TRBV19; CDR3 length: 15; clone size: NA; CDR3 protein: CASSESDRVSYEQYF
J gene: TRBJ2-3; V gene: TRBV5-4; CDR3 length: 15; clone size: NA; CDR3 protein: CASSSPGPYTDTQYF
J gene: TRBJ1-4; V gene: TRBV15; CDR3 length: 16; clone size: NA; CDR3 protein: CATSRAFGDRDEKLFF
J gene: TRBJ2-1; V gene: TRBV14; CDR3 length: 16; clone size: NA; CDR3 protein: CASSPTTGTGGDEQFF
J gene: TRBJ2-2; V gene: TRBV5-1; CDR3 length: 17; clone size: NA; CDR3 protein: CASSLDLAFANTGELFF
J gene: TRBJ1-1; V gene: TRBV29-1; CDR3 length: 13; clone size: NA; CDR3 protein: CSVEDLLNTEAFF
J gene: TRBJ2-2; V gene: TRBV14; CDR3 length: 20; clone size: NA; CDR3 protein: CASSQEIWLAGGRNTGELFF
J gene: TRBJ2-7; V gene: TRBV28; CDR3 length: 16; clone size: NA; CDR3 protein: CASSLRSRGLSYEQYF
J gene: TRBJ2-1; V gene: TRBV5-1; CDR3 length: 13; clone size: NA; CDR3 protein: CASRQGDGNEQFF
J gene: TRBJ1-2; V gene: TRBV20-1; CDR3 length: 14; clone size: NA; CDR3 protein: CSATRAQGFYGYTF
J gene: TRBJ2-7; V gene: TRBV7-3; CDR3 length: 14; clone size: NA; CDR3 protein: CASSLSSENYEQYF
J gene: TRBJ2-1; V gene: TRBV6-2/TRBV6-3; CDR3 length: 13; clone size: NA; CDR3 protein: CASSLSSRNEQFF
J gene: TRBJ1-2; V gene: TRBV29-1; CDR3 length: 13; clone size: NA; CDR3 protein: CSVATGADYGYTF
J gene: TRBJ1-5; V gene: TRBV14; CDR3 length: 13; clone size: NA; CDR3 protein: CASSRRGNQPQHF
J gene: TRBJ1-1; V gene: TRBV29-1; CDR3 length: 12; clone size: NA; CDR3 protein: CSVTDSYTEAFF
J gene: TRBJ2-7; V gene: TRBV19; CDR3 length: 12; clone size: NA; CDR3 protein: CASSGSAYEQYF
J gene: TRBJ2-5; V gene: TRBV20-1; CDR3 length: 15; clone size: NA; CDR3 protein: CSAASLAGGEETQYF
J gene: TRBJ2-3; V gene: TRBV29-1; CDR3 length: 13; clone size: NA; CDR3 protein: CSVRRGEEDTQYF
J gene: TRBJ2-1; V gene: TRBV12-3/TRBV12-4; CDR3 length: 15; clone size: NA; CDR3 protein: CASSLGRGAYNEQFF
J gene: TRBJ2-1; V gene: TRBV29-1; CDR3 length: 11; clone size: NA; CDR3 protein: CSIQAVGEQFF
J gene: TRBJ1-5; V gene: TRBV20-1; CDR3 length: 13; clone size: NA; CDR3 protein: CSAREIGYQPQHF
J gene: TRBJ1-3; V gene: TRBV10-1; CDR3 length: 13; clone size: NA; CDR3 protein: CASQREAGNTIYF
J gene: TRBJ1-5; V gene: TRBV7-9; CDR3 length: 19; clone size: NA; CDR3 protein: CASSPDPGRASYSNQPQHF
J gene: TRBJ2-5; V gene: TRBV6-5; CDR3 length: 13; clone size: NA; CDR3 protein: CASSWDRGETQYF